One TCR delta chain is described in this entry. Its antigen remains undetermined. Possible read error: a much larger clone is one base away. Other DNA sequences of this sample code for an identical CDR3. The data originate from a study of gamma-delta chains in newborns, infants, children (dated by TCRdb to the late 2010s). Describing the broader study: According to the study title, microbial exposure causes polyclonal expansion of innate gammadelta T cells right after birth. The study investigated how microbial exposure shaped innate gammadelta T cell populations in human newborns immediately after birth.

From V the trimming removes 0 bases and from J it removes 0 bases, while the gene matches leave 19 bases of the junction unaccounted for. Looking up the germline V gene yields CDR1 NSMFDY and CDR2 ISSIKDK. Inclusive of the bounding cysteine and phenylalanine, the CDR3 is 20 residues long. The CDR3 DNA has 60 bases and is translated from base 1. Sequencing used an Illumina MiSeq. TCRdb called clones afresh from the public reads with CATT; identical DNA rows were later merged. The sample includes approximately 1,900 delta-chain clones, with approximately 3% observed a single time. The ten largest clones capture 11% of the sample.

The chain is made from TRAV29/DV5 and TRDJ1; TRDD2 agrees with 8 junctional bases. The sequencing input was blood. This receptor was taken from a child in good health. The nucleotide sequence is given as TGTGCAGCAAGCGCACTTCCTACGGGTTTTCTCCCAGGACACACCGATAAACTCATCTTT. Translated, this gives CAASALPTGFLPGHTDKLIF.